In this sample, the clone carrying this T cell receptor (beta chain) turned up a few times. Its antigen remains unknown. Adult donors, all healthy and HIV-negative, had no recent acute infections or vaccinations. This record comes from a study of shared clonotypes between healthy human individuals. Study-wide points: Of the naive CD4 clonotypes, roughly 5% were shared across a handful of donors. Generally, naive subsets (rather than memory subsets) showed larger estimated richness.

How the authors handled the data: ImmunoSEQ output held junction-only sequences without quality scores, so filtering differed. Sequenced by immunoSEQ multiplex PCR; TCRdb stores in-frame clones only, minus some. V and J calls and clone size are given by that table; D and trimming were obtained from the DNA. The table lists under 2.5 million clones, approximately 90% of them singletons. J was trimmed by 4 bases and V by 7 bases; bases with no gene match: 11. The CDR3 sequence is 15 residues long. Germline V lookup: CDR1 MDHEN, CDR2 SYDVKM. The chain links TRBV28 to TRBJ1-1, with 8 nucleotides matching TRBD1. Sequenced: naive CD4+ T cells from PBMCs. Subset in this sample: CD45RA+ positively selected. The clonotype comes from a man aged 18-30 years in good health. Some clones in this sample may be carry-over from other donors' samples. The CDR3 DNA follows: TGTGCCAGCACCAATTCTGACAGGGGCGGCACTGAAGCTTTCTTT. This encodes CASTNSDRGGTEAFF.